The 22 T cell receptor beta chains in this list originate from one sample, sequenced in a study of post-analysis software for immune sequencing data. Antigens for these TCRs are unknown. Study-level points and caveats: Higher frequency in patients than in controls was seen for five TRBV segments, with TRBV5-6, TRBV5-1 and TRBV20-1 among them.

The TCR beta cDNA libraries contained unique molecular identifiers. One entry per CDR3 protein results from TCRdb running MiXCR on the PCR reads. The sample records about 500,000 distinct CDR3 sequences, around 40% being singletons. The sample was blood. The receptors were sampled from a girl aged 5 to 17 with multiple sclerosis.

CDR3 protein: CATSRGGSYQPQHF. The CDR3 nucleotides are TGTGCCACCAGCAGAGGTGGCAGCTATCAGCCCCAGCATTTT. This sequence joins TRBV15 and TRBJ1-5; unclear D gene. Trimming removed 1 base at V and 5 bases at J, with 9 bases between. The germline gives CDR1 LNHNV, CDR2 YYDKDF (reference sequence). The length of the CDR3 is 14 residues.

V is TRBV28 and J is TRBJ1-2; possibly TRBD1 for D (6 bases). This CDR3 has 15 residues. Germline CDR1 and CDR2: MDHEN and SYDVKM. The V gene lost 4 bases and the J gene lost 4 bases, with 16 bases spanning the gap. CDR3 in amino acids: CASSSSRGRTYGYTF. The CDR3 nucleotides read TGTGCCAGCAGTTCCAGCAGGGGCCGCACCTATGGCTACACCTTC.

V is TRBV30 and J is TRBJ2-7; D may match TRBD1 or TRBD2 (7 bases each). This CDR3 is 16 amino acids long. CDR1 GTSNPN and CDR2 SVGIG come from the germline V gene (reference sequence). The germline V and J ends were trimmed by 3 bases and 6 bases, with 24 bases remaining between them. Here the CDR3 DNA reads TGTGCCTGGAGCGATCAGGGGGAGGGGTTGGGGTCCGAGCAGTACTTC. It is translated as CAWSDQGEGLGSEQYF.

V gene TRBV6-6 combines with J gene TRBJ1-1; D gene uncertain. The CDR3 totals 15 residues. CDR1 and CDR2 (germline): MNHNY, SVGAGI (reference sequence). The V gene lost 4 bases and the J gene lost 0 bases, with 12 bases spanning the gap. CDR3 loop: CASSWSRLLNTEAFF. The CDR3, as DNA: TGTGCCAGCAGTTGGTCCAGACTACTGAACACTGAAGCTTTCTTT.

In this sample, this clonotype turned up a few times. The chain is built from TRBV4-1 and TRBJ2-3, with a tentative D call TRBD1 (6 bases). Per germline, CDR1 MGHRA and CDR2 YSYEKL. V dropped 0 bases and J dropped 13 bases, with 20 bases sitting between them. The CDR3 contains 15 residues. The CDR3 here is CASSQDGRGGGTEYF. The CDR3 DNA reads TGCGCCAGCAGCCAAGATGGCAGGGGTGGAGGAACCGAGTATTTT.

This chain links TRBV21-1 with TRBJ1-2; the table's D gene call, TRBD1, was not cross checked with the DNA. TRBV21-1 corresponds to a pseudogene. The CDR3 has 15 amino acids. CDR3 sequence reads: CASSKRRGQYYGYTF. In DNA form, the CDR3 reads TGTGCCAGCAGCAAAAGGAGGGGACAGTACTATGGCTACACCTTC.

V gene TRBV2 combines with J gene TRBJ2-3, with TRBD2 matching over 8 bases. Germline V gene sequence: CDR1 SNHLY, CDR2 FYNNEI. The CDR3 has 18 residues. J gave up 2 bases and V 3 bases, and 13 bases lay outside the gene matches. The CDR3 is CASSEWARREDNTDTQYF. The CDR3, as DNA: TGTGCCAGCAGTGAGTGGGCCCGGCGGGAGGACAACACAGATACGCAGTATTTT.

V is TRBV12-3 or TRBV12-4 and J is TRBJ2-1, with 13 positions matching TRBD2. There are 15 residues in the CDR3. The V gene end was trimmed by 5 bases and the J gene end by 7 bases; junction bases not matched to a gene: 5. CDR3 bases: TGTGCCAGCAGTACCGGGACTAGCGGGATGAATGAGCAGTTCTTC. It yields the protein CASSTGTSGMNEQFF.

The V gene is TRBV7-9, the J gene TRBJ2-5; TRBD2 matches at 8 bases. Matching the DNA end better, TRBJ2-7 makes the J call doubtful. Germline lookup yields CDR1 SEHNR and CDR2 FQNEAQ (reference sequence). This CDR3 spans 16 amino acids. As DNA, the CDR3 is TGTGCCAGCAGCCCCCTGCCGGGGACTAGAAACTACGAGCAGTACTTC. Its translation is CASSPLPGTRNYEQYF.

The table lists this clonotype with a few counts. The genes are TRBV29-1 and TRBJ1-2, with D perhaps matching TRBD1 (5 bases). The length of the CDR3 is 18 residues. Germline-derived CDR1 and CDR2 are SQVTM and ANQGSEA. Trimming left V 0 bases short and J 5 bases short, with 25 bases between. CDR3 nucleotides: TGCAGCGTTGAAGATCGAGGGCAGGGTGAGACTCCGGTTTATGGCTACACCTTC. It is translated as CSVEDRGQGETPVYGYTF.

This clonotype has only a few counts. The chain carries TRBV9 and TRBJ2-1, with 9 nucleotides matching TRBD2. The CDR3 covers 16 residues. Losses at the gene ends were 2 bases for V and 5 bases for J; bases not matched to a gene: 8. CDR1 and CDR2 (germline): SGDLS, YYNGEE. The CDR3 DNA reads as TGTGCCAGCAGCGTCCAAGCGGGAGGAGGGAACAATGAGCAGTTCTTC. Translating it yields CASSVQAGGGNNEQFF.

This clonotype was seen a few times. CDR3 bases: TGCAGTGTCCAAACAGGATATGGCTACACCTTC. As protein: CSVQTGYGYTF. The chain combines TRBV20-1 with TRBJ1-2, with a weak D call TRBD1 (5 bases). The CDR3 is 11 amino acids. CDR1 and CDR2 from the germline V gene are DFQATT and SNEGSKA (reference sequence). V lost 7 bases and J 5 bases, leaving 11 bases between the germline ends.

This chain joins TRBV4-2 and TRBJ2-7; D ambiguous. The CDR3 consists of 16 residues. Trimming took off 1 base at V and 0 bases at J, with 13 bases between the two ends. The germline CDR1 and CDR2 sequences are LGHNA and YNFKEQ. This CDR3 is CASSQVQAPSSYEQYF. CDR3 DNA sequence: TGTGCCAGCAGCCAAGTTCAAGCGCCGAGCTCCTACGAGCAGTACTTC.

The chain joins TRBV28 to TRBJ2-4; 7 bases agree with TRBD1. This CDR3 has 16 amino acids. Germline CDR1 MDHEN, CDR2 SYDVKM. The junction had 10 bases not matched to a gene; V was cut back by 3 bases and J by 5 bases. CDR3 sequence reads: CASSFLKGTVENIQYF. As DNA, the CDR3 is TGTGCCAGCAGTTTTCTAAAGGGGACAGTTGAAAACATTCAGTACTTC.

This chain joins TRBV19 and TRBJ2-5; 10 bases are shared with TRBD2. The DNA end is a closer match to TRBJ2-7, so the J assignment may be wrong. The CDR3 runs to 13 residues. Germline loops: CDR1 LNHDA, CDR2 SQIVND (reference sequence). This CDR3 reads CASGGLALYEQYF. For the CDR3, the DNA is TGTGCCAGTGGGGGACTAGCGCTCTACGAGCAGTACTTC.

The genes are TRBV12-3 or TRBV12-4 and TRBJ2-7; D remains ambiguous. Trimming stripped 6 bases from V and 7 bases from J, with 16 bases between. The length of the CDR3 is 13 residues. The CDR3 region is CASRPAALREQYF. CDR3 DNA sequence: TGTGCCAGCAGACCCGCGGCTCTACGAGAGCAGTACTTC.

This clonotype has just a few counts. CDR3 nucleotides: TGCAGCGTTGAAGATAGTAGGGGCTACACCTTC. Residues: CSVEDSRGYTF. The chain recombines TRBV29-1 with TRBJ1-2; D remains unclear. The germline V gene has CDR1 SQVTM and CDR2 ANQGSEA. CDR3 size: 11 residues. The V gene lost 0 bases and the J gene lost 8 bases, with 7 bases spanning the gap.

This clonotype was picked up one time. This rearrangement joins TRBV6-1 to TRBJ2-4, with a tentative D call TRBD1 (5 bases). Germline V CDR1 and CDR2: MNHNS, SASEGT. The length of the CDR3 is 14 residues. Between the trimmed V and J ends, which lost 1 base and 5 bases, there was a span of 9 bases. The DNA for the CDR3 is TGTGCCAGCAGTGAAGGGATAGGGGAAAACATTCAGTACTTC. As protein: CASSEGIGENIQYF.

The gene calls are TRBV4-1 and TRBJ2-3; D is possibly TRBD1 (5 bases). The CDR3 length is 12 residues. The germline gives CDR1 MGHRA, CDR2 YSYEKL. Trimming left V 5 bases short and J 5 bases short, with 8 bases between. The CDR3 DNA sequence: TGCGCCAGCAGCAAAGGGGAAGATACGCAGTATTTT. Translation: CASSKGEDTQYF.

The sample holds a few counts of this clonotype. The chain couples TRBV12-3 or TRBV12-4 to TRBJ2-5, with TRBD2 identical over 7 bases. With 2 bases clipped from V and 2 bases from J, the junction kept 5 bases outside the gene matches. This CDR3 region has 15 residues. DNA for the CDR3: TGTGCCAGCAGTTTAATGGGAGGGATTCAAGAGACCCAGTACTTC. Its protein product is CASSLMGGIQETQYF.

The CDR3 loop reads CSAGTRGGEAFF. Here the CDR3 DNA reads TGCAGTGCTGGTACCAGGGGCGGGGAAGCTTTCTTT. The rearrangement uses TRBV20-1 and TRBJ1-1; the D gene is possibly TRBD1 (6 bases). This CDR3 has 12 amino acids. V lost 5 bases to trimming and J lost 8 bases, with 15 bases between them. Looked up from germline, CDR1 is DFQATT and CDR2 is SNEGSKA (reference sequence).

This sequence joins TRBV28 and TRBJ1-5; D remains unclear. The V gene lost 7 bases and the J gene lost 3 bases, with 10 bases spanning the gap. Germline V gives CDR1 MDHEN, CDR2 SYDVKM. The CDR3 extends over 13 amino acids. The CDR3 DNA sequence: TGTGCCAGCACCTTTCAGTTCAATCAGCCCCAGCATTTT. Translating it yields CASTFQFNQPQHF.